The entry below describes one TCR beta chain. This may arise from a read error, as a much more abundant clone is one base away. Template switching added a universal primer binding site, and final cDNA carried unique molecular identifiers. TCRdb passed the 5' RACE reads through MiXCR, listing each CDR3 protein once. The sample records hundreds of thousands of distinct CDR3 sequences, around 21% being singletons. V lost 4 bases, J lost 3 bases, and 7 bases lay in between. The CDR3 spans 11 residues. The germline gives CDR1 DFQATT, CDR2 SNEGSKA (reference sequence). The data originate from a study of identical twins. The same sample was also used in a study of T cells expressing NK-cell markers. That paper states: Obtained from sorted CD3+CD56+NKG2C+, CD3+CD56+NKG2C- and CD3+CD56-NKG2C+ T cells were the TCR beta repertoires. One of eight sequenced donors was HCMV-seronegative; the other seven were seropositive. A range of 1.0-7.0% of CD8+ T cells consisted of dominant NKG2C+ clonotypes in more than five donors.

The TCR was taken from a woman aged 18 to 35 in good health. Material for sequencing was PBMCs. This rearrangement joins TRBV20-1 to TRBJ2-7; D is possibly TRBD2 (5 bases). The CDR3: CSATGDYEQYF. The CDR3 DNA is TGCAGTGCTACCGGGGACTACGAGCAGTACTTC.